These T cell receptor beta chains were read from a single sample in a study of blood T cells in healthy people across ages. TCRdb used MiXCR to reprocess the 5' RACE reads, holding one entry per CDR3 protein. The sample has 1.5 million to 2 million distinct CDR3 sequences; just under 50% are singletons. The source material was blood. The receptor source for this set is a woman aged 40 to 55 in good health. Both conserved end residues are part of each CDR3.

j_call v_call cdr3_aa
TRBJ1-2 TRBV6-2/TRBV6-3 CASSSTGGHGGYTF
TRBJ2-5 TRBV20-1 CSARDEAGGPGTQYF
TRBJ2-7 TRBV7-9 CASSARSAGFYKQYF
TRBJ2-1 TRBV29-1 CSVVTGGGPRGEQFF
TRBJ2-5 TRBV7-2 CASSLYFRETQYF
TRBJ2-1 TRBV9 CASTQSLVRNNEQFF
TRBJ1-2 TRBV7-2 CASSHDSYGYTF
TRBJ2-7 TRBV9 CASSVAQNAYEQYF
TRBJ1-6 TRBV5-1 CASSLEGQGQTPLHF
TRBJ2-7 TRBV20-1 CSARLAGLDEQYF
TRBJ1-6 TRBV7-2 CASSDRGNSPLHF
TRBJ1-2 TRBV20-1 CSALGGQGPQGSYGYTF
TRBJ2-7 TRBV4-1 CASSQDPTGDYEQYF
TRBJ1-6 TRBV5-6 CASSPGGGLNSPLHF
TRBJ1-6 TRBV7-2 CASRVSGGNSPLHF
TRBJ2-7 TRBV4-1 CASSQEQQEIYEQYF
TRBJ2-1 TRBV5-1 CASSLVSGGNNEQFF
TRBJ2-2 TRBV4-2 CASSQEGTTFSGELFF
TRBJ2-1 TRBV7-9 CASSPTSKRLYNEQFF
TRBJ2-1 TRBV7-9 CASERGGVYNEQFF
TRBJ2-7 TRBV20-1 CSARGRQGKLGSYEQYF
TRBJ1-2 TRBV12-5 CASGSDRVYGYTF
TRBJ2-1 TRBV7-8 CASSPGGGGVSNEQFF
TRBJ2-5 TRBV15 CATSRSGAQEAQYF
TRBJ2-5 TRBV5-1 CASSLQGETQYF
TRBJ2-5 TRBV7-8 CASSPQPQETQYF
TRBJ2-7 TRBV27 CASSNYEGAPFSYEQYF
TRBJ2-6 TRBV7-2 CASSLVQRGFSGANVLTF
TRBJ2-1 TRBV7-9 CACLSGSSYNEQFF
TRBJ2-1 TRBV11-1 CASSHSSRSSYNEQFF
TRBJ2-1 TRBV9 CASTDWTGGNEQFF
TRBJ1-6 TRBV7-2 CASSPRGQSSYNSPLHF
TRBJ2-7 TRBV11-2 CASSLAWRGASYEQYF
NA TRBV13 CASSSTRTGYYEQYF
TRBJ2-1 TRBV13 CASSRGRVYNEQFF
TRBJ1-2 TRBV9 CASSAPGTGAHYGYTF
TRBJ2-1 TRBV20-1 CSSTGLAGSYNEQFF
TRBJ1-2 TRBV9 CASSVVQGGIYGYTF
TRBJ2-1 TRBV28 CASSLGSVGSDEQFF
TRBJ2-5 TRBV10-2 CASSGPGQGKETQYF
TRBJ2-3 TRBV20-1 CSATAGAGTDTQYF
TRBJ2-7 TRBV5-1 CASSTRQGSPYEQYF
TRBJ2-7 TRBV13 CASSTGFPGQGAYEQYF
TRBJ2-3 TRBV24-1 CATSDFGTGVGTDTQYF
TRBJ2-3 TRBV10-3 CATHLQGSDTQYF
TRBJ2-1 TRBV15 CALRTSGSYNEQFF
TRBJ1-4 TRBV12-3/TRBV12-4 CASSFLAANEKLFF
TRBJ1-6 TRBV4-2 CASSPQPKGDDSPLHF
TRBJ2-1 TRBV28 CASSPWDRYNEQFF
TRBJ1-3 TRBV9 CASSQPRGTAGNTIYF
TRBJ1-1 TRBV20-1 CSAGQGDTEAFF
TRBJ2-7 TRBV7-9 CASSLDGMGRYEQYF
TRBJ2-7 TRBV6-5 CASRDLAGGSYEQYF
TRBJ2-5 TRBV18 CASSTPGTEETQYF
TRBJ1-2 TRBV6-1 CASTGQVTNYGYTF
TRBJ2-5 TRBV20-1 CSQTRRETQYF
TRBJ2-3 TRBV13 CASSSGTGGIDTQYF
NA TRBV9 CASSHQRGSGGAGLRETQYF
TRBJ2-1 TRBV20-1 CSASDFYNEQFF